The T cell receptor (beta chain) described here comes from a study of blood T cell repertoires in COVID-19. Study details: The origin of the acute and convalescent COVID-19 samples was the United States, Italy and Spain. PBMCs, B-cell-depleted T cells, or T cells provided the cDNA or gDNA that made up the material.

The authors' processing: Quantification of nucleated cells was approximated via reference gene primer amplification. Measured with immunoSEQ multiplex PCR; TCRdb has only the in-frame clones, and not every one. The V and J calls and clone size were taken over from that table, and D and trimming were inferred from the DNA. The sample consists of more than 250,000 clones, around four fifths of them appearing once. This clone was seen repeatedly, ten times or more. Per the germline V gene, CDR1 is KGHSH and CDR2 is LQKENI. Trimming cost V 6 bases and J 5 bases, with 15 bases left between them. This CDR3 has 14 residues.

This sequence was found in a man in his 60s who had recovered from COVID-19. What was sequenced was peripheral blood. This chain uses TRBV18 with TRBJ2-3; tentative D call: TRBD2 (6 bases). The CDR3 DNA reads as TGTGCCAGCTCCCTGGGGAGGATGGGAGATACGCAGTATTTT. Its translation is CASSLGRMGDTQYF.